This T cell receptor (beta chain) appears in the sequencing data of a study of blood T cell repertoires in COVID-19. Study details: Sites across the United States, Italy and Spain contributed samples from acute and convalescent COVID-19.

This clone was seen a few times. Under the authors' procedure: Scientists estimated how many nucleated cells there were by amplifying reference gene primers. The assay was immunoSEQ multiplex PCR, and TCRdb's table has in-frame clones only and misses some. D and trimming were read from the DNA, whereas the V and J calls and clone size are those reported in that table. The table lists 170,000 or so clones, around 90% of them singletons, with around 2.7% in the top ten. Between the trimmed V and J ends, which lost 5 bases and 2 bases, there was a span of 9 bases. The CDR3 consists of 13 residues. The germline CDR1 and CDR2 sequences are SGHTA and FQGTGA.

The receptor was derived from a man aged 35-49 years with active or convalescent COVID-19. Sequencing used peripheral blood. This chain joins TRBV7-3 and TRBJ1-1, with a weak D call TRBD1 (6 bases). CDR3 amino acids: CASSQTGNTEAFF. In nucleotides, the CDR3 is TGTGCCAGCAGCCAGACAGGTAACACTGAAGCTTTCTTT.